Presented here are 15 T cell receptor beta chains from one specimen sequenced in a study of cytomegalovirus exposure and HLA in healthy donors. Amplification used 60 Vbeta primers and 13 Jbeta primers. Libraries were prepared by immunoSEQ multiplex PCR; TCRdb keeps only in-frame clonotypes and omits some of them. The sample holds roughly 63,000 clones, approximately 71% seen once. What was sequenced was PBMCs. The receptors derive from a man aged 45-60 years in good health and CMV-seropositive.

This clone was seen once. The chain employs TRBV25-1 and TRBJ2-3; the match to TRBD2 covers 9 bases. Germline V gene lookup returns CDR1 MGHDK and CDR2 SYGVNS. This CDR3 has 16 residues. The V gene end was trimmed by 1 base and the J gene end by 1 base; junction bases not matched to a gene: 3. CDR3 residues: CASSESASGGTDTQYF. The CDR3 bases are TGTGCCAGCAGTGAATCGGCTAGCGGGGGCACAGATACGCAGTATTTT. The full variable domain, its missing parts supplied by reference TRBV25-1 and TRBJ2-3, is EADIYQTPRYLVIGTGKKITLECSQTMGHDKMYWYQQDPGMELHLIHYSYGVNSTEKGDLSSESTVSRIRTEHFPLTLESARPSHTSQYLCASSESASGGTDTQYFGPGTRLTVL.

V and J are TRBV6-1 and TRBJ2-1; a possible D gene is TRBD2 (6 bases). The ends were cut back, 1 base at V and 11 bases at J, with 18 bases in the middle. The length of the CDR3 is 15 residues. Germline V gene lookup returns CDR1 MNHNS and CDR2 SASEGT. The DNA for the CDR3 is TGTGCCAGCAGTGAAGTGGTCGGGAGCCCGATGAAGCAGTTCTTC. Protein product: CASSEVVGSPMKQFF.

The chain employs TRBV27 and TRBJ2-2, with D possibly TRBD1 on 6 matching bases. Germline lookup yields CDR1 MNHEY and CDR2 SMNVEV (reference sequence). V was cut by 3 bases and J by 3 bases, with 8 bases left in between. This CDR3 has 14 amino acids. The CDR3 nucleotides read TGTGCCAGCAGTTTGGACAGAGACACCGGGGAGCTGTTTTTT. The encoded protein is CASSLDRDTGELFF.

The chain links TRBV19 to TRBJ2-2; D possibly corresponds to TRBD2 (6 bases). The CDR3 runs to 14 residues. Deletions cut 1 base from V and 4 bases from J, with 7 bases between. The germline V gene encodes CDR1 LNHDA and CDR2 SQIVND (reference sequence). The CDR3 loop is CASSIVGGTGELFF. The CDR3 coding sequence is TGTGCCAGTAGTATAGTGGGGGGCACCGGGGAGCTGTTTTTT.

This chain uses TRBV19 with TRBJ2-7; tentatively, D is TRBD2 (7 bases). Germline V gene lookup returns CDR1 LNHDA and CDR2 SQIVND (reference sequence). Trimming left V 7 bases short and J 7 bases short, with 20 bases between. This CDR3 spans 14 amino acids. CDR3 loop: CASNRRGRPMEQYF. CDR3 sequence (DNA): TGTGCCAGTAATCGGCGGGGGCGCCCGATGGAGCAGTACTTC.

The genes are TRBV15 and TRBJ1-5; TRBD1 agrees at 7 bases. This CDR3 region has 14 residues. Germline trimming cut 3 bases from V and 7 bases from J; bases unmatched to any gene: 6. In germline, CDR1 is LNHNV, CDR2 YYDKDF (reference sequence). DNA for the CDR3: TGTGCCACCAGCAGTGCGACAGGGAGGCAGCCCCAGCATTTT. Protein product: CATSSATGRQPQHF.

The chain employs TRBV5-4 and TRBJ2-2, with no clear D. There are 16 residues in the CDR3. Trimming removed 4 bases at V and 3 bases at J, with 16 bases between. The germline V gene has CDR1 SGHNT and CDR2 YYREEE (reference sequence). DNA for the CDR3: TGTGCCAGCAGCCCGAATCCCCGCCCGGACACCGGGGAGCTGTTTTTT. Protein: CASSPNPRPDTGELFF.

The CDR3 bases are TGTGCCAGCAGCGTACCAGGGCCTAATGAAAAACTGTTTTTT. Amino acids: CASSVPGPNEKLFF. V usage is TRBV9 and J usage is TRBJ1-4, with D perhaps TRBD1 (5 bases). This CDR3 is built from 14 residues. Trimming left V 1 base short and J 3 bases short, with 7 bases between. Germline V gene sequence: CDR1 SGDLS, CDR2 YYNGEE. The full variable domain, completed using reference TRBV9 and TRBJ1-4, is DSGVTQTPKHLITATGQRVTLRCSPRSGDLSVYWYQQSLDQGLQFLIQYYNGEERAKGNILERFSAQQFPDLHSELNLSSLELGDSALYFCASSVPGPNEKLFFGSGTQLSVL.

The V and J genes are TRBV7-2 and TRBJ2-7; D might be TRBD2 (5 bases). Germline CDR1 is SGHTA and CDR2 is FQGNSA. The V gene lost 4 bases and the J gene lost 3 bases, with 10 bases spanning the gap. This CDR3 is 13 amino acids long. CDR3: CASSWRVDYEQYF. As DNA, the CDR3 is TGTGCCAGCAGCTGGCGGGTCGACTACGAGCAGTACTTC.

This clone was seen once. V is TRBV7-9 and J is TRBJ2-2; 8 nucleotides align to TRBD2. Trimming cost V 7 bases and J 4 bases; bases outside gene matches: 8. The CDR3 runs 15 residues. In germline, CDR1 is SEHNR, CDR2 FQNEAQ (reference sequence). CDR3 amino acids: CASTTAGELTGELFF. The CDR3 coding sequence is TGTGCCAGCACAACAGCGGGAGAACTCACCGGGGAGCTGTTTTTT.

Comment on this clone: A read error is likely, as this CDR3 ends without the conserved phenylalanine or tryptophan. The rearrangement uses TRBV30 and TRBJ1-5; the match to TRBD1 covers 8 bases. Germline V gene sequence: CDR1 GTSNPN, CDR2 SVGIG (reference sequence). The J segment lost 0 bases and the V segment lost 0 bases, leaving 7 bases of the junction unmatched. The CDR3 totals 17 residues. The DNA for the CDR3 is TGTGCCTGGAGTGTGGACAGGGTGTCGATTAGCAATCAGCCCCAGCATGTT. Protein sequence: CAWSVDRVSISNQPQHV.

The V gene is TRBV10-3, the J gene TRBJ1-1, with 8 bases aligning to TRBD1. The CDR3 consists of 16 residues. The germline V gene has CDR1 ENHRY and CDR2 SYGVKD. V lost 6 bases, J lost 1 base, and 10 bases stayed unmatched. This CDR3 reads CAISSGGQTWNTEAFF. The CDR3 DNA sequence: TGTGCCATCAGCTCAGGGGGCCAAACCTGGAACACTGAAGCTTTCTTT.

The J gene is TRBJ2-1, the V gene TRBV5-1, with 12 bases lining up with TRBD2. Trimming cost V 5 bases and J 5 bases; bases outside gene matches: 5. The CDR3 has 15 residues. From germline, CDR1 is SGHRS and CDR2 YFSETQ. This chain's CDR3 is CASRPTSGGNNEQFF. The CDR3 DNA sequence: TGCGCCAGCAGGCCAACTAGCGGGGGGAACAATGAGCAGTTCTTC.

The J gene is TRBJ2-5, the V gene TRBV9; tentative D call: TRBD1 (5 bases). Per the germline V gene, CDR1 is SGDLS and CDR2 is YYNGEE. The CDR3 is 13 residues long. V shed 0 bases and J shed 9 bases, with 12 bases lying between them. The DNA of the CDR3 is TGTGCCAGCAGCGTAGGGCAGGAAGGGGCCCAGTACTTC. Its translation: CASSVGQEGAQYF.

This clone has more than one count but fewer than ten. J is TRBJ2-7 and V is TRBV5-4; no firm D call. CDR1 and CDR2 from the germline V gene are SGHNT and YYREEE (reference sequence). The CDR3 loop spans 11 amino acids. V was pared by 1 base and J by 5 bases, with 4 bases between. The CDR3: CASSLYNEQYF. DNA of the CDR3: TGTGCCAGCAGCTTGTATAACGAGCAGTACTTC.